These 26 T cell receptor beta chains share one sample of origin, sequenced in a study of pediatric ulcerative colitis. Sequencing was performed with immunoSEQ multiplex PCR; in TCRdb, only in-frame clones are kept and a portion is missing. The table shows 60,000 or so clones, with 77% occurring only once. The source material was blood. These receptors were obtained from a boy aged 10-17 years with moderate ulcerative colitis.

This chain uses TRBV27 with TRBJ2-1; 15 nucleotides agree with TRBD2. Germline CDR1 MNHEY, CDR2 SMNVEV (reference sequence). The J segment lost 3 bases and the V segment lost 0 bases, leaving 6 bases of the junction unmatched. This CDR3 spans 19 amino acids. The DNA of the CDR3 is TGTGCCAGCAGTTTATCGGGGACTAGCGGGAGGAACAACTACAATGAGCAGTTCTTC. It encodes CASSLSGTSGRNNYNEQFF.

About this clone itself: The same CDR3 arises from other DNA sequences in this sample as well. The chain employs TRBV9 and TRBJ1-2; perhaps TRBD1 as D (6 bases). CDR3 length: 13 residues. Deletions cut 0 bases from V and 5 bases from J, with 8 bases between. From germline, CDR1 is SGDLS and CDR2 YYNGEE. CDR3 protein: CASSVETGYGYTF. Here the CDR3 DNA reads TGTGCCAGCAGCGTAGAAACAGGGTATGGCTACACCTTC.

This chain uses TRBV5-5 with TRBJ2-7, with D tentatively TRBD2 (5 bases). This CDR3 is 15 amino acids long. Trimming took 1 base from V and 7 from J, leaving 18 bases between them. Germline CDR1 and CDR2: SGHKS and YYEKEE (reference sequence). CDR3 protein: CASSLYPRRTGEQYF. The CDR3 DNA reads TGTGCCAGCAGCTTGTATCCCCGGCGGACGGGGGAGCAGTACTTC.

The gene calls are TRBV5-4 and TRBJ1-1, with D uncertain. CDR1 is SGHNT, CDR2 YYREEE, per germline (reference sequence). CDR3 size: 18 residues. With 5 bases removed from V and 1 base from J, the gap between germline ends came to 24 bases. CDR3 loop: CASSSLVGSGKRNTEAFF. As DNA, the CDR3 is TGTGCCAGCAGTTCTTTAGTTGGGTCGGGGAAGCGGAACACTGAAGCTTTCTTT. The full variable domain, completed using reference TRBV5-4 and TRBJ1-1, is ETGVTQSPTHLIKTRGQQVTLRCSSQSGHNTVSWYQQALGQGPQFIFQYYREEENGRGNFPPRFSGLQFPNYSSELNVNALELDDSALYLCASSSLVGSGKRNTEAFFGQGTRLTVV.

The chain is built from TRBV5-1 and TRBJ2-2; maybe TRBD2 (6 bases). CDR3 size: 14 residues. V was clipped by 4 bases and J by 1 base, with 8 bases between them. CDR1 is SGHRS and CDR2 is YFSETQ in the germline V gene. Here the CDR3 reads CASSLGGNTGELFF. The CDR3 DNA is TGCGCCAGCAGCCTGGGGGGGAACACCGGGGAGCTGTTTTTT.

The J gene is TRBJ2-1, the V gene TRBV10-2, with TRBD2 matching 12 bases. J lost 4 bases, V lost 6 bases, and 4 bases had no gene match. The CDR3 extends over 15 amino acids. Germline loops: CDR1 WSHSY, CDR2 SAAADI. The CDR3 loop reads CASRQTSGSYNEQFF. The CDR3 DNA follows: TGCGCCAGCAGGCAGACTAGCGGGAGTTACAATGAGCAGTTCTTC.

This clone has just a few counts. The DNA is left out, because the CDR3 cannot be placed on it with certainty; the CDR3 is given as TCRdb lists it. The chain carries TRBV14 and TRBJ1-1. Germline CDR1 is SGHDN and CDR2 is FVKESK. The CDR3 length equals 12 residues, ends included. The CDR3 is CASSQVFGEGTF.

This clone was found a few times. V gene TRBV9 combines with J gene TRBJ1-4; D unresolved. V was pared by 3 bases and J by 0 bases, with 6 bases between. CDR1 SGDLS and CDR2 YYNGEE come from the germline V gene. The CDR3 loop spans 14 amino acids. CDR3 loop: CASSDFATNEKLFF. CDR3 sequence (DNA): TGTGCCAGCAGCGATTTTGCAACTAATGAAAAACTGTTTTTT. The full variable domain, in which reference TRBV9 and TRBJ1-4 provide the parts outside the CDR3, is DSGVTQTPKHLITATGQRVTLRCSPRSGDLSVYWYQQSLDQGLQFLIQYYNGEERAKGNILERFSAQQFPDLHSELNLSSLELGDSALYFCASSDFATNEKLFFGSGTQLSVL.

V usage is TRBV30 and J usage is TRBJ1-1, with 8 bases fitting TRBD1. The germline CDR1 and CDR2 sequences are GTSNPN and SVGIG (reference sequence). V gave up 5 bases and J gave up 6 bases; unmatched junction bases: 14. The CDR3 is made up of 15 amino acids. The CDR3 loop is CAWGNRGDLGAEAFF. The CDR3 bases are TGTGCCTGGGGGAACAGGGGGGACCTAGGGGCTGAAGCTTTCTTT.

The chain recombines TRBV30 with TRBJ1-2; D is possibly TRBD1 (6 bases). Trimming removed 4 bases at V and 7 bases at J, with 13 bases between. The CDR3 consists of 12 residues. Germline V CDR1 and CDR2: GTSNPN, SVGIG (reference sequence). The CDR3 loop is CAWTGGGGGYTF. Here the CDR3 DNA reads TGTGCCTGGACTGGGGGCGGCGGTGGCTACACCTTC.

This chain links TRBV7-3 with TRBJ2-6; a weak D match, TRBD1 (5 bases). The CDR3 is made up of 17 amino acids. The V gene's germline CDR1 is SGHTA and CDR2 FQGTGA. Trimming took 3 bases from V and 3 from J, leaving 15 bases between them. The CDR3 reads CASSFSPMGLGANVLTF. DNA of the CDR3: TGTGCCAGCAGCTTCAGCCCCATGGGGCTTGGGGCCAACGTCCTGACTTTC.

The V gene is TRBV6-5, the J gene TRBJ2-1, with D perhaps TRBD2 (6 bases). The CDR3 is 15 amino acids. V lost 2 bases to trimming and J lost 4 bases, with 12 bases between them. Germline V gene lookup returns CDR1 MNHEY and CDR2 SVGAGI. CDR3 residues: CASSYAGRIYNEQFF. Written as DNA, the CDR3 is TGTGCCAGCAGTTACGCGGGGCGGATATACAATGAGCAGTTCTTC.

The rearrangement links TRBV10-1 to TRBJ2-5; D ambiguous. CDR3 length: 13 amino acids. V dropped 4 bases and J dropped 0 bases, with 6 bases sitting between them. The germline V gene encodes CDR1 WNHNN and CDR2 SYGVQD (reference sequence). This CDR3 is CASSGHYQETQYF. The CDR3 DNA is TGCGCCAGCAGTGGCCATTACCAAGAGACCCAGTACTTC.

The J gene is TRBJ1-2, the V gene TRBV7-9, with 7 bases aligning to TRBD1. The V and J ends lost 5 bases and 5 bases, in that order; junction bases with no gene match: 5. This CDR3 has 13 residues. From germline, CDR1 is SEHNR and CDR2 FQNEAQ (reference sequence). CDR3 loop: CASSTPTGYGYTF. CDR3 coding DNA: TGTGCCAGCAGCACCCCGACAGGGTATGGCTACACCTTC.

The gene calls are TRBV6-1 and TRBJ1-3; D is undetermined. CDR1 and CDR2 from the germline V gene are MNHNS and SASEGT. Trimming stripped 2 bases from V and 3 bases from J, with 5 bases between. CDR3 size: 13 residues. This CDR3 reads CASSERYGNTIYF. CDR3 coding DNA: TGTGCCAGCAGTGAACGGTATGGAAACACCATATATTTT.

This clone has just a few counts. This chain connects TRBV11-3 to TRBJ2-7; D is perhaps TRBD2 (5 bases). The CDR3 is 13 amino acids. Germline loops: CDR1 SGHNT, CDR2 YENEEA. Trimming removed 1 base from V and 6 bases from J, with 10 bases in between. The CDR3 sequence: CASSLGAGGEQYF. The CDR3, as DNA: TGTGCCAGCAGCTTAGGGGCCGGAGGCGAGCAGTACTTC.

The chain uses TRBV19 and TRBJ2-1, with D perhaps TRBD2 (5 bases). Trimming removed 3 bases from V and 2 bases from J, with 11 bases in between. Per germline, CDR1 LNHDA and CDR2 SQIVND (reference sequence). This CDR3 region has 15 residues. The CDR3 nucleotides read TGTGCCAGTAGTATGATGGAGGCCACCTACAATGAGCAGTTCTTC. As protein: CASSMMEATYNEQFF. Drawing the rest from reference TRBV19 and TRBJ2-1, the complete variable domain is DGGITQSPKYLFRKEGQNVTLSCEQNLNHDAMYWYRQDPGQGLRLIYYSQIVNDFQKGDIAEGYSVSREKKESFPLTVTSAQKNPTAFYLCASSMMEATYNEQFFGPGTRLTVL.

This chain joins TRBV7-2 and TRBJ2-2; TRBD2 agrees at 9 bases. The junction had 10 bases not matched to a gene; V was cut back by 5 bases and J by 3 bases. There are 17 residues in the CDR3. Germline CDR1 reads SGHTA; CDR2 reads FQGNSA. In DNA, the CDR3 is TGTGCCAGCAGCCCCAGCCATGGCGGGAGGGACACCGGGGAGCTGTTTTTT. It encodes CASSPSHGGRDTGELFF.

This chain uses TRBV6-1 with TRBJ1-2; 10 positions agree with TRBD1. With V trimmed by 5 bases and J by 7 bases, 10 bases remained unmatched. From germline, CDR1 is MNHNS and CDR2 SASEGT. This CDR3 has 15 amino acids. The CDR3 protein is CASSSRGTGDSGYTF. The CDR3 DNA reads as TGTGCCAGCAGTTCCCGTGGGACAGGGGACTCTGGCTACACCTTC.

V and J are TRBV6-5 and TRBJ2-5; 7 bases fit TRBD1. The CDR3 has 12 residues. Germline-derived CDR1 and CDR2 are MNHEY and SVGAGI. V lost 4 bases, J lost 7 bases, and 3 bases stayed unmatched. CDR3 sequence: CASSSQGLTQYF. The CDR3 DNA is TGTGCCAGCAGTTCACAGGGGTTGACCCAGTACTTC.

The chain uses TRBV7-9 and TRBJ2-1, with D uncertain. The ends were cut back, 1 base at V and 2 bases at J, with 6 bases in the middle. Germline lookup yields CDR1 SEHNR and CDR2 FQNEAQ (reference sequence). The length of the CDR3 is 14 residues. The CDR3 protein is CASSLEVPYNEQFF. In DNA, the CDR3 is TGTGCCAGCAGCTTAGAAGTTCCCTACAATGAGCAGTTCTTC.

DNA for the CDR3: TGTGCCAGCAGCTTACGGCAGGGGTCCTACAATGAGCAGTTCTTC. This encodes CASSLRQGSYNEQFF. This chain connects TRBV7-2 to TRBJ2-1; perhaps TRBD1 as D (6 bases). The germline V gene has CDR1 SGHTA and CDR2 FQGNSA. The CDR3 consists of 15 residues. Between the trimmed V and J ends, which lost 2 bases and 1 base, there was a span of 9 bases.

V is TRBV4-3 and J is TRBJ2-1; the match to TRBD2 covers 11 bases. Unmatched junction bases numbered 5, after V lost 0 bases and J lost 4 bases. The germline CDR1 and CDR2 sequences are LGHNA and YSLEER. The CDR3 extends over 17 amino acids. The DNA of the CDR3 is TGCGCCAGCAGCCAAGACGACGGGACTAGCGGATACAATGAGCAGTTCTTC. Protein product: CASSQDDGTSGYNEQFF.

This clone came up once. The chain is built from TRBV7-6 and TRBJ1-1; maybe TRBD1 (5 bases). This CDR3 is 16 amino acids long. CDR1 and CDR2 (germline): SGHVS, FNYEAQ. Trimming took off 1 base at V and 2 bases at J, with 14 bases between the two ends. In nucleotides, the CDR3 is TGTGCCAGCAGCTTAGGCCCCGCGGGGGAAAACACTGAAGCTTTCTTT. Translating gives CASSLGPAGENTEAFF.

The J gene is TRBJ2-2, the V gene TRBV4-1; 8 nucleotides align to TRBD2. The V segment lost 4 bases and the J segment 4 bases; nucleotides outside the gene matches: 8. The CDR3 sequence is 16 residues long. The germline V gene has CDR1 MGHRA and CDR2 YSYEKL. CDR3 coding DNA: TGCGCCAGCAGCCGGGCGGCGGGAGGTGGCACCGGGGAGCTGTTTTTT. As protein: CASSRAAGGGTGELFF.

This clone showed up just a few times. In nucleotides, the CDR3 is TGTGCCAGCAGCGGCTCGTTGGGCCCAAACACTGAAGCTTTCTTT. Residues: CASSGSLGPNTEAFF. The chain joins TRBV5-5 to TRBJ1-1; D gene unclear. V was cut by 4 bases and J by 2 bases, with 15 bases left in between. This CDR3 contains 15 residues. CDR1 is SGHKS, CDR2 YYEKEE, per germline (reference sequence).